The entry below describes one T cell receptor (beta chain). Trimming took 0 bases from V and 4 from J, leaving 9 bases between them. Germline V gives CDR1 MNHGY, CDR2 SVAAGI. The CDR3 runs 14 residues. This record comes from a study of blood T cell repertoires in COVID-19. About the research overall: Collection of acute and convalescent COVID-19 samples took place in the United States, Italy and Spain. T cells, B-cell-depleted T cells, or PBMCs provided the cDNA or gDNA that served as material.

The authors' processing: Amplified reference gene primers provided the basis for estimating nucleated cell counts. Repertoires were generated with immunoSEQ multiplex PCR, while TCRdb's copy carries only in-frame clones and drops some. Clone size and V and J calls were adopted from that table, with D and trimming inferred from the DNA. The data contain 37,000 or so clones, roughly 80% of them singletons. Source material: peripheral blood. The source is a man older than 75 with active or convalescent COVID-19. This rearrangement joins TRBV6-9 to TRBJ1-2; no clear D gene. CDR3 nucleotide sequence: TGTGCCAGCAGTTATTCGATAGAGTGCTATGGCTACACCTTC. Amino acids: CASSYSIECYGYTF.